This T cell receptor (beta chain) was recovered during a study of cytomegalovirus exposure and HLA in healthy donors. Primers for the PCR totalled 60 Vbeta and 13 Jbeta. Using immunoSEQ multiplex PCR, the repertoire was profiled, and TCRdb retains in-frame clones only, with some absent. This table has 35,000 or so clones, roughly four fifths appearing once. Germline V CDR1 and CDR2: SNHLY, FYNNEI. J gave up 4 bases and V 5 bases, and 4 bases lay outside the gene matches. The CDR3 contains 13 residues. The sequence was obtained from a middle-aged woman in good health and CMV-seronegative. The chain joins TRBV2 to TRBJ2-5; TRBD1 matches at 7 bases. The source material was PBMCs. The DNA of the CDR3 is TGTGCCAGCAGTTCTACAGGGGCAGAGACCCAGTACTTC. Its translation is CASSSTGAETQYF.